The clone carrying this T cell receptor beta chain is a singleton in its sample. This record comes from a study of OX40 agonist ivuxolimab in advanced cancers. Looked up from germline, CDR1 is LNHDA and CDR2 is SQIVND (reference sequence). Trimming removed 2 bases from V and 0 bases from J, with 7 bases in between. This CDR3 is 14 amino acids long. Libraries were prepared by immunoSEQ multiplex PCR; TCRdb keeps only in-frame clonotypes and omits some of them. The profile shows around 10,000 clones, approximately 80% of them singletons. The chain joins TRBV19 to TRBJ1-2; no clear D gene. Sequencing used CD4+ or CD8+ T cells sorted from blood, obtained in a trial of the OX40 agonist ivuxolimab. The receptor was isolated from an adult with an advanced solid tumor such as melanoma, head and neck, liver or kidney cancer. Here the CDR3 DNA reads TGTGCCAGTAGTATACCCCTTTCTAACTATGGCTACACCTTC. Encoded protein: CASSIPLSNYGYTF.